The rows below give T cell receptor beta chains drawn from one sample of a study of cytomegalovirus exposure and HLA in healthy donors. Assay used: immunoSEQ multiplex PCR; TCRdb lists only in-frame clones, some missing. The table shows about 83,000 clones, with just over 70% occurring only once. Sequencing was carried out using PBMCs. The receptors originated from a man aged 55 to 70 in good health and CMV-seronegative. CDR3s include the opening cysteine and the closing phenylalanine or tryptophan. The D gene is left open where the match is weak. Rows give clone size only sometimes, using once, few, many, or a class for an expanded clone.

J gene: TRBJ2-2
V gene: TRBV28
D gene: -
clone size: -
CDR3 protein: CASSAGNTGELFF
CDR3 DNA: TGTGCCAGCAGTGCAGGGAACACCGGGGAGCTGTTTTTT

J gene: TRBJ2-7
V gene: TRBV5-4
D gene: TRBD1
clone size: -
CDR3 protein: CASSDMRQGDEQYF
CDR3 DNA: TGTGCCAGCAGCGACATGCGGCAGGGGGACGAGCAGTACTTC

J gene: TRBJ2-4
V gene: TRBV5-1
D gene: TRBD2
clone size: -
CDR3 protein: CASSFSQGGTNIQYF
CDR3 DNA: TGCGCCAGCAGCTTTTCGCAGGGAGGGACGAACATTCAGTACTTC

J gene: TRBJ2-5
V gene: TRBV7-7
D gene: TRBD1
clone size: -
CDR3 protein: CASSSGQGRSAQYF
CDR3 DNA: TGTGCTAGCAGCTCGGGACAGGGACGATCGGCCCAGTACTTC

J gene: TRBJ2-2
V gene: TRBV7-6
D gene: TRBD1
clone size: -
CDR3 protein: CASSLRQGRTGELFF
CDR3 DNA: TGTGCCAGCAGCTTACGACAGGGAAGGACCGGGGAGCTGTTTTTT

J gene: TRBJ2-1
V gene: TRBV5-1
D gene: -
clone size: few
CDR3 protein: CASSLVQGGNEQFF
CDR3 DNA: TGCGCCAGCAGCTTGGTTCAGGGTGGCAATGAGCAGTTCTTC

J gene: TRBJ2-3
V gene: TRBV5-6
D gene: -
clone size: -
CDR3 protein: CASSFPGSLDTQYF
CDR3 DNA: TGTGCCAGCAGCTTCCCCGGGTCATTAGATACGCAGTATTTT

J gene: TRBJ2-4
V gene: TRBV6-1
D gene: TRBD2
clone size: once
CDR3 protein: CASSEGEGRGSNIQYF
CDR3 DNA: TGTGCCAGCAGCGAAGGGGAGGGGAGAGGTAGCAACATTCAGTACTTC

J gene: TRBJ1-5
V gene: TRBV6-5
D gene: -
clone size: -
CDR3 protein: CASRRGPNQPQHF
CDR3 DNA: TGTGCCAGCAGAAGGGGCCCGAATCAGCCCCAGCATTTT

J gene: TRBJ2-7
V gene: TRBV6-4
D gene: -
clone size: -
CDR3 protein: CASSDSSSSFEHFNEQYF
CDR3 DNA: TGTGCCAGCAGTGACTCGAGCTCTAGCTTCGAACATTTTAACGAGCAGTACTTC

J gene: TRBJ1-5
V gene: TRBV7-2
D gene: -
clone size: -
CDR3 protein: CASSLNEGQPQHF
CDR3 DNA: TGTGCCAGCAGCTTAAATGAGGGTCAGCCCCAGCATTTT

J gene: TRBJ2-6
V gene: TRBV19
D gene: -
clone size: once
CDR3 protein: CASSIPGVNSGANVLTF
CDR3 DNA: TGTGCCAGTAGTATCCCAGGGGTGAACTCTGGGGCCAACGTCCTGACTTTC

J gene: TRBJ2-2
V gene: TRBV6-1
D gene: TRBD2
clone size: -
CDR3 protein: CASSEGWGGVGTGELFF
CDR3 DNA: TGTGCCAGCAGTGAAGGGTGGGGAGGGGTTGGCACCGGGGAGCTGTTTTTT

J gene: TRBJ1-1
V gene: TRBV6-5
D gene: -
clone size: -
CDR3 protein: CASSLLQAGLTEAFF
CDR3 DNA: TGTGCCAGCAGCCTCCTACAGGCGGGACTGACTGAAGCTTTCTTT